The present T cell receptor (beta chain) was sequenced within a study of T-cell reconstitution after alpha-beta-depleted transplantation in children. Overall study results and limits: When one year had passed after transplant, most T-cell counts and diversity came from newly produced T cells.

The authors prepared the TCRbeta library with unique molecular identifiers. One entry per CDR3 protein results from TCRdb running MiXCR on the PCR reads. Of almost 600,000 distinct CDR3 sequences listed, 25% to 30% are singletons. This CDR3 has 14 residues. V was clipped by 0 bases and J by 10 bases, with 14 bases between them. Germline CDR1 reads SGHRS; CDR2 reads YFSETQ. Comment on this clonotype: What it binds is not known.

Sequencing used PBMCs, obtained before TCRalphabeta/CD19-depleted stem cell transplant. This receptor was taken from a boy younger than two with Wiskott-Aldrich syndrome, due to receive a stem cell transplant. The V gene is TRBV5-1, the J gene TRBJ2-1; D perhaps matches TRBD2 (6 bases). This CDR3 is CASSLEGLAIEQFF. The CDR3, as DNA: TGCGCCAGCAGCTTGGAGGGTCTAGCGATCGAGCAGTTCTTC.